The source of this T cell receptor (beta chain) is a study of human T cells and chemical hapten exposure. In TCRdb, the RACE reads were re-called with MiXCR into one record per CDR3 protein. The sample lists just over 350,000 distinct CDR3 sequences, just under 6.5% occurring once. The table lists this clonotype with a few counts. Its target is not known. The length of the CDR3 is 16 residues. Germline CDR1 and CDR2: LGHNA and YNFKEQ. Trimming pared 0 bases from V and 5 bases from J, leaving 16 bases between. Noted time point: patch test 2, 6 weeks after DPC sensitization. Treatment described: therapeutic diphenylcyclopropenone sensitization with weekly scalp DPC. Overall study results and limits: With regard to DPC sensitization, TCRs above 1 in 1000 frequency did not change.

The sequence was obtained from a woman younger than 35 with alopecia areata. Some clones in this sample may be carry-over from other donors' samples. The starting material was whole blood, obtained in connection with sensitization to the hapten diphenylcyclopropenone (DPC). This sequence joins TRBV4-2 and TRBJ2-5; tentative D call: TRBD1 (6 bases). CDR3 nucleotides: TGTGCCAGCAGCCAAGATTTGGGTACAGGGCCGGAGACCCAGTACTTC. Encoded protein: CASSQDLGTGPETQYF.